Below are 4 T cell receptor beta chains sequenced from a single sample in a study of blood T cells in healthy people across ages. A second PCR, run for roughly 7 to 11 cycles, used a sample-barcoded 5' primer plus a J-beta primer mix. MiXCR, applied by TCRdb to the 5' RACE reads, yields one record per CDR3 protein. The repertoire consists of about 680,000 distinct CDR3 sequences, with over 45% occurring once and the leading ten covering roughly 30%. The sample comprised blood. The source of these receptors is a woman aged 60-75 years in good health.

This chain connects TRBV28 to TRBJ2-7, with TRBD2 identical over 8 bases. Germline CDR1 and CDR2: MDHEN and SYDVKM. V lost 6 bases, J lost 4 bases, and 8 bases stayed unmatched. This CDR3 comprises 14 residues. Written as DNA, the CDR3 is TGTGCCAGCAGATTAGCGGGAAAACGGTACGAGCAGTACTTC. It specifies CASRLAGKRYEQYF.

The rearrangement joins TRBV13 to TRBJ2-3; no definite D call. V lost 3 bases and J lost 3, with 10 bases in between. This CDR3 spans 14 amino acids. The germline V gene has CDR1 PRHDT and CDR2 FYEKMQ (reference sequence). CDR3 protein: CASSLRISTDTQYF. In DNA, the CDR3 is TGTGCCAGCAGCTTGAGGATCTCTACAGATACGCAGTATTTT.

The rearrangement links TRBV3-1 to TRBJ2-5; TRBD2 matches at 13 bases. The V and J ends lost 1 base and 8 bases, in that order; junction bases with no gene match: 4. CDR3 length: 15 amino acids. The germline gives CDR1 LGHDT, CDR2 YNNKEL (reference sequence). Here the CDR3 reads CASSQGTSGGETQYF. The DNA for the CDR3 is TGTGCCAGCAGCCAAGGAACTAGCGGGGGGGAAACCCAGTACTTC.

The V and J genes are TRBV15 and TRBJ2-3; D ambiguous. In germline, CDR1 is LNHNV, CDR2 YYDKDF (reference sequence). CDR3 length equals 19 residues. Trimming cost V 0 bases and J 2 bases, with 21 bases left between them. The CDR3 protein is CATSREIGAISLTTDTQYF. The CDR3 coding sequence is TGTGCCACCAGCAGAGAAATAGGCGCCATTAGCCTAACCACAGATACGCAGTATTTT.